This T cell receptor beta chain was profiled in a study of control samples from healthy donors and cancer patients. V was clipped by 2 bases and J by 1 base, with 14 bases between them. Germline V gives CDR1 KGHSH, CDR2 LQKENI. The CDR3 is 16 residues long. Libraries were prepared by immunoSEQ multiplex PCR; TCRdb keeps only in-frame clonotypes and omits some of them. The table lists more than 25,000 clones, 94% of them singletons, with roughly 6.7% in the top ten. Sequencing used blood. The chain employs TRBV18 and TRBJ1-2; D call uncertain. The sequence was collected from a man aged 55-75 years in good health. The CDR3 sequence: CASSPFLADFNYGYTF. CDR3 nucleotides: TGTGCCAGCTCACCATTTCTGGCAGATTTTAACTATGGCTACACCTTC.